The 26 T cell receptor beta chains below come from one sample, sequenced in a study of OX40 agonist ivuxolimab in advanced cancers. Using immunoSEQ multiplex PCR, the repertoire was profiled, and TCRdb retains in-frame clones only, with some absent. The data hold almost 70,000 clones, with around 80% observed a single time. The sequencing here drew on CD4+ or CD8+ T cells sorted from blood, taken in a trial of the OX40 agonist ivuxolimab. These receptors were collected from an adult with an advanced solid tumor such as melanoma, head and neck, liver or kidney cancer.

J is TRBJ2-7 and V is TRBV14; possible D gene TRBD2, 6 bases. The CDR3 consists of 17 residues. Germline CDR1 and CDR2: SGHDN and FVKESK. The ends were cut back, 0 bases at V and 1 base at J, with 16 bases in the middle. As DNA, the CDR3 is TGTGCCAGCAGCCAAGATGGACCGTGGCGGGATTCCTACGAGCAGTACTTC. Its protein is CASSQDGPWRDSYEQYF.

The chain carries TRBV10-3 and TRBJ2-5; 8 bases match TRBD2. CDR3 length: 16 amino acids. Germline V CDR1 and CDR2: ENHRY, SYGVKD. Trimming took 8 bases from V and 5 from J; bases not matched to a gene: 16. CDR3 protein: CAIASRTSSVGETQYF. CDR3 DNA sequence: TGTGCCATCGCCTCCCGGACTAGCTCCGTCGGGGAGACCCAGTACTTC.

This clone has a single count. V gene TRBV2 combines with J gene TRBJ2-3; the D gene could be TRBD1 or TRBD2 (5 bases each). Trimming pared 2 bases from V and 11 bases from J, leaving 11 bases between. This CDR3 comprises 12 residues. CDR1 is SNHLY, CDR2 FYNNEI, per germline. The CDR3, as DNA: TGTGCCAGCAGTGAAAGGGGTAGCGTGCAGTATTTT. Amino acids: CASSERGSVQYF.

The chain carries TRBV9 and TRBJ2-3; 10 nucleotides line up with TRBD2. J gave up 5 bases and V 4 bases, and 7 bases lay outside the gene matches. The germline V gene encodes CDR1 SGDLS and CDR2 YYNGEE. The CDR3 covers 15 residues. CDR3 DNA: TGTGCCAGCAGCTCCCGGACTAGCGGAAGAGATACGCAGTATTTT. It yields the protein CASSSRTSGRDTQYF.

This clone has only one observation. The chain uses TRBV6-1 and TRBJ1-1; D gene ambiguous. Germline V lookup: CDR1 MNHNS, CDR2 SASEGT. The CDR3 runs to 14 residues. V shed 2 bases and J shed 4 bases, with 11 bases lying between them. The CDR3 is CASSERGGGTEAFF. CDR3 DNA sequence: TGTGCCAGCAGTGAACGGGGTGGAGGCACTGAAGCTTTCTTT.

The gene calls are TRBV5-1 and TRBJ1-1, with TRBD1 as a possible D gene (5 bases). V lost 3 bases to trimming and J lost 0 bases, with 9 bases between them. CDR1 is SGHRS and CDR2 is YFSETQ in the germline V gene. This CDR3 spans 14 amino acids. The CDR3 region has the DNA TGCGCCAGCAGCTCCGGGACGATGAACACTGAAGCTTTCTTT. Protein sequence: CASSSGTMNTEAFF.

Only a few counts were recorded for this clone. The V and J genes are TRBV2 and TRBJ2-3; TRBD2 is a possible D gene (5 bases). The CDR3 consists of 15 residues. V was shortened by 3 bases and J by 1 base, with 11 bases between the two germline ends. Looked up from germline, CDR1 is SNHLY and CDR2 is FYNNEI. In nucleotides, the CDR3 is TGTGCCAGCAGTGATAGCCTAGCCGGCACAGATACGCAGTATTTT. Its translation is CASSDSLAGTDTQYF.

The chain employs TRBV28 and TRBJ1-2; 7 bases align to TRBD1. Trimming took 6 bases from V and 6 from J; bases not matched to a gene: 7. In germline, CDR1 is MDHEN, CDR2 SYDVKM. This CDR3 has 13 amino acids. CDR3 sequence reads: CASRTTGRDGYTF. The DNA for the CDR3 is TGTGCCAGCAGGACGACAGGGAGGGATGGCTACACCTTC.

As concerns this clone: The identical CDR3 is also encoded by other nucleotide sequences in the sample. V gene TRBV20-1 combines with J gene TRBJ2-1, with D perhaps matching TRBD1 (5 bases). The CDR3 sequence is 10 residues long. V shed 7 bases and J shed 7 bases, with 8 bases lying between them. Per germline, CDR1 DFQATT and CDR2 SNEGSKA (reference sequence). CDR3 bases: TGCAGTGTTAGGGGAAATGAGCAGTTCTTC. Protein product: CSVRGNEQFF.

This sequence joins TRBV2 and TRBJ2-2; the match to TRBD1 covers 7 bases. CDR3 length: 15 residues. V was clipped by 6 bases and J by 6 bases; unmatched bases: 10. Germline values: CDR1 SNHLY, CDR2 FYNNEI. CDR3 nucleotide sequence: TGTGCCAGCAGGGCTGGACAGGCCCCTGCCGGGGAGCTGTTTTTT. Translated, it gives CASRAGQAPAGELFF.

This clone came up once. The chain combines TRBV30 with TRBJ2-7; 13 nucleotides match TRBD2. The CDR3 sequence is 14 residues long. With V trimmed by 2 bases and J by 2 bases, 0 bases remained unmatched. Germline V gene sequence: CDR1 GTSNPN, CDR2 SVGIG (reference sequence). The CDR3 nucleotides are TGTGCCTGGAGTACTAGCGGGGGGGCCTACGAGCAGTACTTC. Its protein product is CAWSTSGGAYEQYF.

The chain recombines TRBV6-5 with TRBJ1-5, with no clear D. V was shortened by 0 bases and J by 7 bases, with 10 bases between the two germline ends. This CDR3 has 14 amino acids. CDR1 MNHEY and CDR2 SVGAGI come from the germline V gene. The DNA of the CDR3 is TGTGCCAGCAGTTACTCGATTAGTGGACAGCCCCAGCATTTT. Translation: CASSYSISGQPQHF.

This rearrangement joins TRBV11-2 to TRBJ2-5; TRBD2 is a possible D gene (5 bases). This CDR3 has 14 amino acids. Per germline, CDR1 SGHAT and CDR2 FQNNGV. Trimming left V 1 base short and J 4 bases short, with 10 bases between. Here the CDR3 reads CASSLGAGPETQYF. CDR3 nucleotides: TGTGCCAGCAGCTTAGGGGCGGGTCCAGAGACCCAGTACTTC.

The rearrangement links TRBV2 to TRBJ1-1, with D unresolved. Germline lookup yields CDR1 SNHLY and CDR2 FYNNEI. The V gene lost 4 bases and the J gene lost 5 bases, with 11 bases spanning the gap. The length of the CDR3 is 13 residues. The CDR3, as DNA: TGTGCCAGCAGTGGTTCAGGTGTAACTGAAGCTTTCTTT. It codes for CASSGSGVTEAFF. Full variable domain (outside the CDR3, taken from reference TRBV2 and TRBJ1-1): EPEVTQTPSHQVTQMGQEVILRCVPISNHLYFYWYRQILGQKVEFLVSFYNNEISEKSEIFDDQFSVERPDGSNFTLKIRSTKLEDSAMYFCASSGSGVTEAFFGQGTRLTVV.

This chain connects TRBV30 to TRBJ2-3; no firm D call. In germline, CDR1 is GTSNPN, CDR2 SVGIG (reference sequence). The length of the CDR3 is 13 residues. With 2 bases removed from V and 4 bases from J, the gap between germline ends came to 10 bases. CDR3 sequence: CAWSTELADTQYF. Here the CDR3 DNA reads TGTGCCTGGAGTACCGAACTCGCAGATACGCAGTATTTT.

The rearrangement joins TRBV18 to TRBJ1-4, with unresolved D. Trimming stripped 2 bases from V and 5 bases from J, with 12 bases between. This CDR3 region has 15 residues. CDR1 and CDR2 (germline): KGHSH, LQKENI. Here the CDR3 reads CASSPSTRSNEKLFF. The DNA of the CDR3 is TGTGCCAGCTCACCATCGACCCGCTCAAATGAAAAACTGTTTTTT.

This clone was observed a handful of times. The V gene is TRBV14, the J gene TRBJ2-1; perhaps TRBD1 as D (7 bases). Germline values: CDR1 SGHDN, CDR2 FVKESK. CDR3 length: 18 residues. The ends were cut back, 0 bases at V and 5 bases at J, with 20 bases in the middle. The CDR3 nucleotides are TGTGCCAGCAGCCAAGAAGGGGGCTATCTAGGCGGGAACAATGAGCAGTTCTTC. This translates into CASSQEGGYLGGNNEQFF.

This clone was seen a single time. The genes are TRBV15 and TRBJ1-2; D remains unclear. V was trimmed by 3 bases and J by 2 bases, leaving 13 bases between them. CDR1 is LNHNV and CDR2 is YYDKDF in the germline V gene (reference sequence). The CDR3 has 15 amino acids. CDR3 sequence: CATSSPKGGNYGYTF. In DNA form, the CDR3 reads TGTGCCACCAGCAGCCCGAAGGGCGGCAACTATGGCTACACCTTC.

The V gene is TRBV6-1, the J gene TRBJ2-2; D is tentatively TRBD1 or TRBD2 (5 bases each). This CDR3 contains 14 residues. CDR1 and CDR2 from the germline V gene are MNHNS and SASEGT. The V end lost 6 bases, the J end lost 0 bases, and 8 bases lay between the germline ends. The CDR3 DNA reads as TGTGCCAGCAGACCGGGACCGAACACCGGGGAGCTGTTTTTT. This sequence encodes CASRPGPNTGELFF.

V gene TRBV9 combines with J gene TRBJ1-2, with no clear D. The CDR3 extends over 17 amino acids. Per the germline V gene, CDR1 is SGDLS and CDR2 is YYNGEE. V lost 3 bases and J lost 2, with 20 bases in between. CDR3 sequence (DNA): TGTGCCAGCAGCGCCGAGACATCGGAAACAAGGAACTATGGCTACACCTTC. Residues: CASSAETSETRNYGYTF.

This chain joins TRBV28 and TRBJ2-3; no clear D. This CDR3 is built from 12 residues. Trimming shortened V by 2 bases and J by 4 bases, and 4 bases separated the two germline ends. Germline values: CDR1 MDHEN, CDR2 SYDVKM. The CDR3 coding sequence is TGTGCCAGCAGTTTACGACCAGATACGCAGTATTTT. Protein sequence: CASSLRPDTQYF.

The chain joins TRBV28 to TRBJ2-2, with D perhaps matching TRBD1 or TRBD2 (7 bases each). V was shortened by 4 bases and J by 5 bases, with 20 bases between the two germline ends. Germline V CDR1 and CDR2: MDHEN, SYDVKM. This CDR3 region has 17 residues. The CDR3 sequence is CASSSPRQGGRTGELFF. In nucleotides, the CDR3 is TGTGCCAGCAGTTCCCCTCGACAGGGAGGGAGAACCGGGGAGCTGTTTTTT.

Remarks on this clone: At one of its ends the junction is not consistent with the germline gene, which may arise from a read error. The chain couples TRBV10-3 to TRBJ2-4; a weak D match, TRBD1 (5 bases). This CDR3 contains 14 residues. Germline values: CDR1 ENHRY, CDR2 SYGVKD. The CDR3 region has the DNA TGTGCCATCAGTCGCCGTCAAGGGGAAAACGTTCAGTACTTC. It encodes CAISRRQGENVQYF.

J is TRBJ1-1 and V is TRBV6-4, with D possibly matching TRBD1 (6 bases). Germline V gene lookup returns CDR1 MRHNA and CDR2 SNTAGT. Between the trimmed V and J ends, which lost 4 bases and 7 bases, there was a span of 10 bases. This CDR3 is built from 12 residues. CDR3 in DNA: TGTGCCAGCAGTGGCCAGACAGGTGAAGCTTTCTTT. Encoded protein: CASSGQTGEAFF.

This sequence joins TRBV15 and TRBJ1-4, with TRBD1 as a possible D gene (5 bases). Trimming pared 5 bases from V and 5 bases from J, leaving 15 bases between. The CDR3 length is 15 residues. Per germline, CDR1 LNHNV and CDR2 YYDKDF (reference sequence). The CDR3 coding sequence is TGTGCCACCAGCCCGGTGGGGGGGAAGAATGAAAAACTGTTTTTT. Residues: CATSPVGGKNEKLFF.

The V and J genes are TRBV7-8 and TRBJ2-7, with 11 bases lining up with TRBD2. The V gene's germline CDR1 is SGHVS and CDR2 FQNEAQ. V shed 5 bases, J shed 6 bases, and the junction held 9 bases outside the gene matches. The CDR3 is 15 residues long. The CDR3: CASSHRLAGSGEQYF. CDR3 nucleotides: TGTGCCAGCAGCCATCGACTAGCGGGAAGTGGCGAGCAGTACTTC.